Many counts were recorded for the clone carrying this TCR beta chain. Its antigen remains unknown. Selection for sequencing was limited to patients who had shown CD8+CD57+ cell expansion by flow cytometry. Acquired aplastic anemia of severe grade affected all patients. V lost 0 bases and J lost 2, with 11 bases in between. Germline V gene data show CDR1 as WNHNN and CDR2 as SYGVQD (reference sequence). The CDR3 is 16 residues long. The data belong to a study of CD8+CD57+ T cells in acquired aplastic anemia. Study-level points and caveats: Controls did not differ significantly from patients in CD8+ Simpson's diversity.

It was genomic DNA that served as the template for profiling TCR beta VDJ and CDR3. In TCRdb, the reads were re-called with MiXCR into one record per CDR3 protein. This sample has 150,000 or so distinct CDR3 sequences, with less than 50% found just once. The receptor's source is a human donor with aplastic anemia. The V and J genes are TRBV10-1 and TRBJ2-4; D gene unclear. Sequenced: sorted CD4+, CD8+, or CD8+CD57+ T cells (not recorded which) from PBMCs. The CDR3 nucleotides are TGCGCCAGCAGTGAGTCCCGGGCCACCCCCAAAAACATTCAGTACTTC. Protein product: CASSESRATPKNIQYF.